This T cell receptor (beta chain) emerged from a study of identical twins. General observations from the study: In zero-insertion analyses, partial confounding could arise from invariant MAIT and iNKT cells.

Template switching supplied a universal primer site; unique molecular identifiers were carried on the cDNA. TCRdb called the 5' RACE reads again in MiXCR, with one record for every CDR3 protein. There are around 550,000 distinct CDR3 sequences in the sample; around 15% occur only once, and roughly 0.44% lies in the top ten. This clonotype was detected only a few times. Antigen specificity is unknown. Germline trimming cut 1 base from V and 3 bases from J; bases unmatched to any gene: 4. The CDR3 runs 15 residues. Germline CDR1 and CDR2: SGHRS and YFSETQ. These data also formed part of another study, on yellow fever vaccine responses in identical twins.

The receptor's source is a woman under 30 in good health. The sequenced sample consisted of CD4+ T cells sorted from blood. The V call is TRBV5-1, the J call TRBJ2-5; 9 positions match TRBD1. The CDR3 sequence: CASSLRRDREETQYF. The CDR3 DNA is TGCGCCAGCAGCTTGCGTCGGGACAGGGAAGAGACCCAGTACTTC.